This TCR beta chain was found in a study of monozygotic twins with inflammatory bowel disease. Overall study findings and caveats: Immunosuppressive treatments differing between patients may have added repertoire variability.

Each UMI harboured a 6-nucleotide sample barcode and was appended via template switching. TCRdb re-called the 5' RACE reads and catalogs CDR3 proteins one per entry, DNA excluded. Its clone listing holds 200,000 to 250,000 distinct CDR3 sequences. Regarding this clonotype: Its antigen is currently unknown.

The CDR3 runs 14 residues. The clonotype comes from a human donor with ulcerative colitis or Crohn's disease, or a healthy co-twin of an affected twin (not recorded which). The V and J genes are TRBV12-3 or TRBV12-4 and TRBJ1-2. Sequenced input: blood. The CDR3 sequence: CASSLRRPAHGYTF.